This TCR beta chain comes out of a study of T cell responses to AZD1222 COVID-19 vaccine. As for this clone: Its target is unknown.

Profiled with immunoSEQ multiplex PCR; TCRdb holds only in-frame clones, not every one. The table includes 100,000 to 150,000 clones, more than 80% detected once. The germline V gene encodes CDR1 MNHEY and CDR2 SVGAGI. This CDR3 has 15 amino acids. V was clipped by 8 bases and J by 0 bases, with 14 bases between them. Study-wide results and caveats: Repertoire collection took place solely once the T cell response had peaked. Among spike-specific TCRs, nearly half reportedly target unmutated variant regions.

The receptor was derived from an adult in good health. The material sequenced was peripheral blood, taken on day 0 of AZD1222 vaccination. This chain uses TRBV6-5 with TRBJ1-5; D is uncertain. Here the CDR3 DNA reads TGTGCCAGCGGTCGGACGGAAAATAGCAATCAGCCCCAGCATTTT. This encodes CASGRTENSNQPQHF.